Below are 2 T cell receptor beta chains sequenced from a single sample in a study of T cell responses to AZD1222 COVID-19 vaccine. The table came from immunoSEQ multiplex PCR; TCRdb's copy has only in-frame clones and leaves some out. The table lists more than 70,000 clones, roughly 90% of them singletons. The sequenced sample was peripheral blood, obtained 28 days after the second AZD1222 dose. The origin of the receptors is an adult who received the AZD1222 COVID-19 vaccine.

This sequence joins TRBV4-3 and TRBJ2-7; TRBD2 matches 13 bases. The junction had 7 bases not matched to a gene; V was cut back by 4 bases and J by 7 bases. CDR3 length: 15 residues. Germline V gene data show CDR1 as LGHNA and CDR2 as YSLEER. CDR3 amino acids: CASSRGTSGAGEQYF. The DNA for the CDR3 is TGCGCCAGCAGCCGAGGGACTAGCGGGGCAGGGGAGCAGTACTTC.

The sample holds a few counts of this clone. This chain uses TRBV6-1 with TRBJ2-7; D possibly matches TRBD1 or TRBD2 (5 bases each). CDR3 length: 13 residues. CDR1 is MNHNS and CDR2 is SASEGT in the germline V gene. V dropped 1 base and J dropped 6 bases, with 10 bases sitting between them. The CDR3 sequence: CASSEGDVPEQYF. CDR3 nucleotide sequence: TGTGCCAGCAGTGAAGGGGACGTCCCCGAGCAGTACTTC.